The present T cell receptor (beta chain) was sequenced within a study of OX40 agonist ivuxolimab in advanced cancers. CDR3 length equals 13 residues. Germline values: CDR1 SEHNR, CDR2 FQNEAQ (reference sequence). Trimming removed 4 bases at V and 3 bases at J, with 9 bases between. The table came from immunoSEQ multiplex PCR; TCRdb's copy has only in-frame clones and leaves some out. The table shows tens of thousands of clones, with 86% occurring only once. The starting material was CD4+ or CD8+ T cells sorted from blood, obtained in a trial of the OX40 agonist ivuxolimab. The genes are TRBV7-9 and TRBJ1-2; no firm D call. This receptor was identified in an adult with an advanced solid tumor such as melanoma, head and neck, liver or kidney cancer. The CDR3 here is CASSSEGYYGYTF. The CDR3 nucleotides read TGTGCCAGCAGCTCGGAGGGATACTATGGCTACACCTTC.